This T cell receptor (beta chain) came from a study of a mutant IDH1 vaccine in newly diagnosed glioma. Turning to the study itself: Treated patients showed a male proportion of approximately 62%, a female proportion of roughly 38%, and a mean age of roughly 40 years. Earlier therapy was either radiotherapy, temozolomide, or both, and most got both.

Concerning this clone itself: The antigen remains unidentified.

As for time point: week 47, end of study. Doses of 300 ug of mutant IDH1 20-mer peptide were given with topical imiquimod. Each astrocytoma in the donors was new, WHO grade 3 or 4, IDH1-mutant and ATRX-lost. The table came from immunoSEQ multiplex PCR; TCRdb's copy has only in-frame clones and leaves some out. The sample includes tens of thousands of clones, roughly four fifths seen only once; the top ten take around 5%. Germline loops: CDR1 WSHSY, CDR2 SAAADI. Germline trimming cut 7 bases from V and 1 base from J; bases unmatched to any gene: 8. The CDR3 is made up of 18 amino acids. This receptor was taken from a man aged 40-49 years with glioma. The V gene is TRBV10-2, the J gene TRBJ2-2, with 14 bases identical to TRBD2. The source was PBMCs, collected from a glioma patient whose treatment included an IDH1 peptide vaccine. The CDR3 nucleotides are TGCGCCAGCACTCGGACTAGCGGGGGGACCTGGAACACCGGGGAGCTGTTTTTT. Translated: CASTRTSGGTWNTGELFF.